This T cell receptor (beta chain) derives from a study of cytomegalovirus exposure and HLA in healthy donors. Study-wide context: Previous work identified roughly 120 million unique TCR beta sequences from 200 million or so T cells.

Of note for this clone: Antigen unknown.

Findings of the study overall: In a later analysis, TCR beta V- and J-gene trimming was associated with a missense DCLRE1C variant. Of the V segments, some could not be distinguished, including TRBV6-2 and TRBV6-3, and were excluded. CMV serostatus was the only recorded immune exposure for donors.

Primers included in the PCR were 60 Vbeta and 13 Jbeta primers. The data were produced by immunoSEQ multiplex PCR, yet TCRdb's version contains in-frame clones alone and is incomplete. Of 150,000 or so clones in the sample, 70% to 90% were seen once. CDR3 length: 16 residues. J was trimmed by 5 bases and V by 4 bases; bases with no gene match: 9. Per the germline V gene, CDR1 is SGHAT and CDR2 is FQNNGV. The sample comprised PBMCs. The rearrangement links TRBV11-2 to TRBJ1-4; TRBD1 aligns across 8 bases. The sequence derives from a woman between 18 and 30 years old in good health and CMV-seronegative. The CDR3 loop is CASSSPLRTGNEKLFF. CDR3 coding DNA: TGTGCCAGCAGCTCGCCCCTGAGGACAGGGAATGAAAAACTGTTTTTT.